Listed below are T cell receptor beta chains from one sample, sequenced in a study of beta chain features in type 1 diabetes. Measured with immunoSEQ multiplex PCR; TCRdb has only the in-frame clones, and not every one. Of hundreds of thousands of clones listed, around 15% are singletons. The sample consisted of naive CD4+ T cells from blood. All receptors derive from a man aged 18 to 29 with type 1 diabetes. Each CDR3 is given with its conserved first and last residue. D genes are given only for firm matches. Size is omitted from some rows. Given values are once, few, many or a class for expanded clones.

size: .
J: TRBJ1-2
V: TRBV6-5
D: TRBD1
DNA: TGTGCCAGCAGGACAGGGGTGTTCTATGGCTACACCTTC
CDR3: CASRTGVFYGYTF

size: few
J: TRBJ2-1
V: TRBV7-2
D: .
DNA: TGTGCCAGCAGCTTCCGGGGGGCTTGGGAAAATGAGCAGTTCTTC
CDR3: CASSFRGAWENEQFF

size: few
J: TRBJ2-3
V: TRBV25-1
D: TRBD2
DNA: TGTGCCAGCAGTGATGGACTAGCGGGGGCGAGCACAGATACGCAGTATTTT
CDR3: CASSDGLAGASTDTQYF

size: .
J: TRBJ2-7
V: TRBV29-1
D: TRBD1
DNA: TGCAGCGCGGGACAGGGGGTATCCTACGAGCAGTACTTC
CDR3: CSAGQGVSYEQYF

size: few
J: TRBJ1-5
V: TRBV21-1
D: .
DNA: TGTGCCAGCAGCTCCCCGCCGGACAGGGAGAAGCCCCAGCATTTT
CDR3: CASSSPPDREKPQHF

size: few
J: TRBJ2-3
V: TRBV4-1
D: TRBD1
DNA: TGCGCCAGCAGCCAAGGGCAGGGGGCAGCATACGGGCAGTATTTT
CDR3: CASSQGQGAAYGQYF

size: .
J: TRBJ2-7
V: TRBV9
D: .
DNA: TGTGCCAGCAGCCCGGGCTTGACAGCCGCCTACGAGCAGTACTTC
CDR3: CASSPGLTAAYEQYF

size: .
J: TRBJ1-2
V: TRBV2
D: TRBD1
DNA: TGTGCCAGCAGTGAACGGACAGGTCTGAACTATGGCTACACCTTC
CDR3: CASSERTGLNYGYTF

size: few
J: TRBJ2-7
V: TRBV6-5
D: TRBD1
DNA: TGTGCCAGCAGTTACCAGGACAGGGGGTACGAGCAGTACTTC
CDR3: CASSYQDRGYEQYF

size: .
J: TRBJ1-1
V: TRBV5-1
D: .
DNA: TGCGCCAGCAGCTTGATATGGAACACTGAAGCTTTCTTT
CDR3: CASSLIWNTEAFF